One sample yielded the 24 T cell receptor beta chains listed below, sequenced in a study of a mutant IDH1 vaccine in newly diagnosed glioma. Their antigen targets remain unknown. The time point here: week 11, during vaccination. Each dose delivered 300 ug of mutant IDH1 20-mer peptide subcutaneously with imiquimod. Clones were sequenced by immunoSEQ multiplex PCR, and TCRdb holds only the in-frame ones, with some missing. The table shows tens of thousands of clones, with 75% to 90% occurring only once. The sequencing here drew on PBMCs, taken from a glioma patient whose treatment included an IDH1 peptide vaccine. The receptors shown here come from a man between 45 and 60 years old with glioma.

The DNA for the CDR3 is TGCGCCAGCAGCCCTTACGGGACAGGGGGCATCAATCAGCCCCAGCATTTT. Translating it yields CASSPYGTGGINQPQHF. The gene calls are TRBV4-1 and TRBJ1-5, with 12 bases fitting TRBD1. Unmatched junction bases numbered 7, after V lost 4 bases and J lost 3 bases. The CDR3 extends over 17 amino acids. CDR1 MGHRA and CDR2 YSYEKL come from the germline V gene.

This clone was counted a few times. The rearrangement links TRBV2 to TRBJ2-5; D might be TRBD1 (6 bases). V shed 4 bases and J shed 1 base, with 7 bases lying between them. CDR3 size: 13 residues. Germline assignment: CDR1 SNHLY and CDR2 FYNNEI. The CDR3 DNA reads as TGTGCCAGCAGTGGGGGGCCCCAAGAGACCCAGTACTTC. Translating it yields CASSGGPQETQYF. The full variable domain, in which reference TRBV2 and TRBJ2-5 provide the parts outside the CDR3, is EPEVTQTPSHQVTQMGQEVILRCVPISNHLYFYWYRQILGQKVEFLVSFYNNEISEKSEIFDDQFSVERPDGSNFTLKIRSTKLEDSAMYFCASSGGPQETQYFGPGTRLLVL.

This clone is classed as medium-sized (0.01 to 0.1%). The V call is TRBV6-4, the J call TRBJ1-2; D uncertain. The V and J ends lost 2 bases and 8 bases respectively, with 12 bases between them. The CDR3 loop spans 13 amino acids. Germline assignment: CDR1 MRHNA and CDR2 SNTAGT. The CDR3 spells CASSDGQAGGYTF. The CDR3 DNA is TGTGCCAGCAGTGACGGTCAGGCGGGGGGCTACACCTTC.

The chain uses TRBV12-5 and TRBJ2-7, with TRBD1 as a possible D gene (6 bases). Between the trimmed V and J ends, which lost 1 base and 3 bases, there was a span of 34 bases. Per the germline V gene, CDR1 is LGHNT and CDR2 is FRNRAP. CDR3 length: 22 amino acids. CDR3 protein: CASGLELVSESPVPETGYEQYF. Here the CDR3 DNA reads TGTGCTAGTGGTTTGGAATTGGTCTCCGAAAGTCCCGTACCCGAGACAGGCTACGAGCAGTACTTC.

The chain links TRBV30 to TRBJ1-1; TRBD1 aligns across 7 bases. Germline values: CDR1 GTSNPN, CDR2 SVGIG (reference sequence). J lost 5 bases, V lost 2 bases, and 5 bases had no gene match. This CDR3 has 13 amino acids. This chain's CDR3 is CAWSFRGKTEAFF. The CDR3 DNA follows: TGTGCCTGGAGTTTCAGGGGGAAAACTGAAGCTTTCTTT.

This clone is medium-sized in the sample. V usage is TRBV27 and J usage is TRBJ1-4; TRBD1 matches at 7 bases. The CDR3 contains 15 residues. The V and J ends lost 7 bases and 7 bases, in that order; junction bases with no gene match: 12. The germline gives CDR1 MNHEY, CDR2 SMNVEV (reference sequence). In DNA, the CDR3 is TGTGCCAGCACCCCAAGTGCAGGGGGTCGTGAAAAACTGTTTTTT. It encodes CASTPSAGGREKLFF.

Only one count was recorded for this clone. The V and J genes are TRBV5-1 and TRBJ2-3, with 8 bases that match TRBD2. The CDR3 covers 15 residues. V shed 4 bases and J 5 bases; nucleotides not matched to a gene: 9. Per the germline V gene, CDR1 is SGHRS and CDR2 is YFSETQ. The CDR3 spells CASSISGKGIDTQYF. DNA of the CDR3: TGCGCCAGCAGCATTAGCGGGAAGGGAATAGATACGCAGTATTTT.

CDR3 protein: CAIPGSSNTEAFF. CDR3 nucleotide sequence: TGTGCCATCCCAGGTAGTAGTAACACTGAAGCTTTCTTT. The chain employs TRBV2 and TRBJ1-1; no firm D call. The CDR3 has 13 amino acids. V was cut by 10 bases and J by 2 bases, with 14 bases left in between. Per the germline V gene, CDR1 is SNHLY and CDR2 is FYNNEI. Drawing the rest from reference TRBV2 and TRBJ1-1, the complete variable domain is EPEVTQTPSHQVTQMGQEVILRCVPISNHLYFYWYRQILGQKVEFLVSFYNNEISEKSEIFDDQFSVERPDGSNFTLKIRSTKLEDSAMYFCAIPGSSNTEAFFGQGTRLTVV.

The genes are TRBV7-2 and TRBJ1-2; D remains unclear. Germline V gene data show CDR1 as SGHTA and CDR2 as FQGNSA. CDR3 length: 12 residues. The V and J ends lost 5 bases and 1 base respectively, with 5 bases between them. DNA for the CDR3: TGTGCCAGCAGCGTCAGTAACTATGGCTACACCTTC. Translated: CASSVSNYGYTF.

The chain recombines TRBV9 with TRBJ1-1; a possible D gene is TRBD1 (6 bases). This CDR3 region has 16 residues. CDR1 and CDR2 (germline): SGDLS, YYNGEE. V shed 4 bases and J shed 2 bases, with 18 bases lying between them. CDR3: CASSPSGGPDNTEAFF. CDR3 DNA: TGTGCCAGCAGCCCCTCTGGGGGGCCGGACAACACTGAAGCTTTCTTT.

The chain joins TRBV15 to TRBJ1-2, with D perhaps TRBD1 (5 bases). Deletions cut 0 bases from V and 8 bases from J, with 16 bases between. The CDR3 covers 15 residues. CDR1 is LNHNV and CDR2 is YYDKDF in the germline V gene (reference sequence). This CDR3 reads CATSRDKGRVGGYTF. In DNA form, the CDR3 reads TGTGCCACCAGCAGAGATAAGGGACGGGTGGGGGGCTACACCTTC.

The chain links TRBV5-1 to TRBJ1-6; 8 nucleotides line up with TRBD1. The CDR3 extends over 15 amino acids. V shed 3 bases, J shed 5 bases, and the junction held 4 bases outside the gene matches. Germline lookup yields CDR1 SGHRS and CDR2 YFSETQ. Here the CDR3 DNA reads TGCGCCAGCAGCTCGGCGGGACAGGATAATTCACCCCTCCACTTT. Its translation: CASSSAGQDNSPLHF.

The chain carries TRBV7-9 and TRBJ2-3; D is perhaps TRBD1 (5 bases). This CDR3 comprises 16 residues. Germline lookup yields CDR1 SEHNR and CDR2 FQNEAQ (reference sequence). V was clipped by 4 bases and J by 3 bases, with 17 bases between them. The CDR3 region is CASSWTTRLSTDTQYF. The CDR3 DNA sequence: TGTGCCAGCAGCTGGACAACGAGATTATCGACAGATACGCAGTATTTT. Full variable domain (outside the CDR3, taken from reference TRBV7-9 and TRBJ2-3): DTGVSQNPRHKITKRGQNVTFRCDPISEHNRLYWYRQTLGQGPEFLTYFQNEAQLEKSRLLSDRFSAERPKGSFSTLEIQRTEQGDSAMYLCASSWTTRLSTDTQYFGPGTRLTVL.

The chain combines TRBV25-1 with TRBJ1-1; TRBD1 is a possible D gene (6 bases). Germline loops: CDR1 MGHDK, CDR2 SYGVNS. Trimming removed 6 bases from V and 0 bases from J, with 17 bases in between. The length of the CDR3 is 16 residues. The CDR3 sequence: CASSQITGTMNTEAFF. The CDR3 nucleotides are TGTGCCAGCAGCCAGATCACCGGGACAATGAACACTGAAGCTTTCTTT.

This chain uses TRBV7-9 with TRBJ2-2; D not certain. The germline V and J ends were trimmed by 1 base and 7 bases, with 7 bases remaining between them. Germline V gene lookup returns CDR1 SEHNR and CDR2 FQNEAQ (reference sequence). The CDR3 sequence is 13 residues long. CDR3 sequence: CASSLEAGGELFF. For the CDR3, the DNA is TGTGCCAGCAGCTTAGAGGCTGGCGGGGAGCTGTTTTTT.

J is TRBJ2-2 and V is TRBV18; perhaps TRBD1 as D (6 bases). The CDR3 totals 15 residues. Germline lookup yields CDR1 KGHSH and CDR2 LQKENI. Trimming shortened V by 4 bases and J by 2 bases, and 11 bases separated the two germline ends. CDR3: CASSLRQANTGELFF. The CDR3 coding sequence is TGTGCCAGCTCACTGCGACAGGCCAACACCGGGGAGCTGTTTTTT.

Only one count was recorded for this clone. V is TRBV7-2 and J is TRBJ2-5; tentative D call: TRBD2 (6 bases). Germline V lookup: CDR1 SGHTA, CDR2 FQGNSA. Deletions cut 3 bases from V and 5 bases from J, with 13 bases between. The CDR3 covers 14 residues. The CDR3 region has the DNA TGTGCCAGCAGCTTCCGGACTGGGAGGGAGACCCAGTACTTC. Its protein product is CASSFRTGRETQYF.

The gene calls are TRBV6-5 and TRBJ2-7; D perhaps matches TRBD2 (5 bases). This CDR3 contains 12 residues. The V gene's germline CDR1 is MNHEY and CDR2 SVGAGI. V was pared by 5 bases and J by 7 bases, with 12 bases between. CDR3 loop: CASSRGVEEQYF. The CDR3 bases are TGTGCCAGCAGTCGGGGTGTAGAGGAGCAGTACTTC.

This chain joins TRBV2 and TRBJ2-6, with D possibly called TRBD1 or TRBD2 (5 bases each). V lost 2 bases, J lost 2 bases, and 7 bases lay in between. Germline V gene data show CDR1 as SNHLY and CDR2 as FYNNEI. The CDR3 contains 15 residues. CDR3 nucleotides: TGTGCCAGCAGTGAACAGGGAGCTGGGGCCAACGTCCTGACTTTC. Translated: CASSEQGAGANVLTF. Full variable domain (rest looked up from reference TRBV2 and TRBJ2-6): EPEVTQTPSHQVTQMGQEVILRCVPISNHLYFYWYRQILGQKVEFLVSFYNNEISEKSEIFDDQFSVERPDGSNFTLKIRSTKLEDSAMYFCASSEQGAGANVLTFGAGSRLTVL.

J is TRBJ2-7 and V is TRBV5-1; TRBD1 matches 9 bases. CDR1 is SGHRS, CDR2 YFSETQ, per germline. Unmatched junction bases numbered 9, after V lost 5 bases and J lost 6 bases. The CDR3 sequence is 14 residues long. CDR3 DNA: TGCGCCAGCAGACAGCCGGACAGGGGAGGCGAGCAGTACTTC. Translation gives CASRQPDRGGEQYF.

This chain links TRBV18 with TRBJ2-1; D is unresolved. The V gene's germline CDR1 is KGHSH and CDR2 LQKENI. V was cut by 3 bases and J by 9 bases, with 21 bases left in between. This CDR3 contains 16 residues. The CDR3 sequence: CASSPIEPLSGREQFF. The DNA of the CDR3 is TGTGCCAGCTCACCGATAGAACCTCTCTCAGGTCGTGAGCAGTTCTTC.

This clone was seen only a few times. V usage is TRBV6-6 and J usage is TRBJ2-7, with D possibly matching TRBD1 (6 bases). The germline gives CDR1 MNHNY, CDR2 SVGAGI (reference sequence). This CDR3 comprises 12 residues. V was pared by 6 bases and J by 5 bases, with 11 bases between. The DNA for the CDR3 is TGTGCCAGCAGCACACAGGGCCACGAGCAGTACTTC. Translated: CASSTQGHEQYF.

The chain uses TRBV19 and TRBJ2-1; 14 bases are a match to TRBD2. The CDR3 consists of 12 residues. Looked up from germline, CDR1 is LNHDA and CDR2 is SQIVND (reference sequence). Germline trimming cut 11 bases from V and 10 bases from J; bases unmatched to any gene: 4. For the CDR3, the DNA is TGTGCCGTCAGGACTAGCGGGGGGGAGCAGTTCTTC. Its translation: CAVRTSGGEQFF.

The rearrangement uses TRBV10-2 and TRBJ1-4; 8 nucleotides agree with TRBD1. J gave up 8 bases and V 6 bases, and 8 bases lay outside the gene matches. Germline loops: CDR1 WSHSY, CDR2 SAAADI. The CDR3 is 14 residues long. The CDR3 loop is CASSDRTGNEKLFF. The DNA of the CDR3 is TGCGCCAGCAGCGACCGGACAGGGAACGAAAAACTGTTTTTT.